A selection of T cell receptor beta chains follows, all from one sample in a study of shared clonotypes between healthy human individuals. Assay: immunoSEQ multiplex PCR; the TCRdb copy retains only in-frame clones and omits some. Of 2 million to 3 million clones listed, more than 85% are singletons. Sequencing used naive CD4+ T cells from PBMCs. Receptor source: a man in his late teens or twenties in good health. Some clones in this sample may be carry-over from other donors' samples. The CDR3 runs from the conserved cysteine through the conserved F or W. The D gene is left open where the match is weak. Rows give clone size only sometimes, using once, few, many, or a class for an expanded clone.

j_call	v_call	clone_size	d_call	cdr3_nt	cdr3_aa
TRBJ2-5	TRBV10-2	NA	NA	TGCGCCAGCTCTACTTCGGCGAGTTCCGGGACCCAGTACTTC	CASSTSASSGTQYF
TRBJ2-3	TRBV11-1	NA	TRBD1	TGTGCCAGCAGCTTTCGGACAGGGAGCACAGATACGCAGTATTTT	CASSFRTGSTDTQYF
TRBJ2-3	TRBV2	NA	NA	TGTGCCAGCGGGGGACAAGCACGGGATACGCAGTATTTT	CASGGQARDTQYF
TRBJ2-3	TRBV7-2	NA	NA	TGTGCCAGCAGCAACCGCGCTAGCGTCTCGCAGTATTTT	CASSNRASVSQYF
TRBJ2-5	TRBV2	NA	TRBD2	TGTGCCAGCAGGGGACTAGCTTGGACCCAGTACTTC	CASRGLAWTQYF
TRBJ1-1	TRBV5-1	few	NA	TGCGCCAGCAGCTTAGGAAGTTCAACGGGGACTGAAGCTTTCTTT	CASSLGSSTGTEAFF
TRBJ1-6	TRBV6-1	NA	NA	TGTGCCAGCAGTGAAGAGGGGCCCTATAATTCACCCCTCCACTTT	CASSEEGPYNSPLHF
TRBJ2-1	TRBV7-9	NA	NA	TGTGCCAGCAGCTCCCAACAGGGAACCGAGCAGTTCTTC	CASSSQQGTEQFF
TRBJ2-7	TRBV4-1	NA	TRBD2	TGCGCCAGCAGCCAAGGCGTCTCGGGAGGGCCGGGAGAGCAGTACTTC	CASSQGVSGGPGEQYF
TRBJ2-3	TRBV11-3	NA	NA	TGTGCCAGCAGCCTCCCCCGGGGGGATACGCAGTATTTT	CASSLPRGDTQYF
TRBJ2-3	TRBV11-2	NA	NA	TGTGCCAGCAGCCCCTCTTTGGGGGATACGCAGTATTTT	CASSPSLGDTQYF
TRBJ2-1	TRBV11-3	once	TRBD2	TGTGCCAGCAGCTTAGGCCGGACTAGCGGGAGGGACAATGAGCAGTTCTTC	CASSLGRTSGRDNEQFF
TRBJ2-7	TRBV6-5	NA	TRBD2	TGTGCCAGCAGTTTATTGAGCGGGGGTCGATCCTACGAGCAGTACTTC	CASSLLSGGRSYEQYF
TRBJ2-5	TRBV18	NA	TRBD2	TGTGCCAGCTCACAAAGGACTAGTGGGGAGACCCAGTACTTC	CASSQRTSGETQYF
TRBJ2-4	TRBV7-8	NA	TRBD2	TGTGCCAGCAGCTTAGCGGGTTTATGGGGGGGATTAGCCAAAAACATTCAGTACTTC	CASSLAGLWGGLAKNIQYF
TRBJ2-1	TRBV11-2	NA	NA	TGTGCCAGCAGCTCATCCGGACAGGAGCAGTTCTTC	CASSSSGQEQFF
TRBJ1-4	TRBV30	NA	NA	TGTGCCTGGAGTGTATGGGGGCCCGGGGGGTATGAAAAACTGTTTTTT	CAWSVWGPGGYEKLFF
TRBJ2-7	TRBV5-1	NA	NA	TGCGCCAGCAGTCCCCGGACTCCCGGGGACTACGAGCAGTACTTC	CASSPRTPGDYEQYF
TRBJ2-7	TRBV14	NA	NA	TGTGCCAGCAGCACCCGGGGGAAGCGCTACGAGCAGTACTTC	CASSTRGKRYEQYF
TRBJ1-5	TRBV6-1	NA	NA	TGTGCCACCTCCGAGGGCGATCAGCCCCAGCATTTT	CATSEGDQPQHF
TRBJ2-7	TRBV7-2	NA	NA	TGTGCCAGCAGCTCGCGGACTACGTACGAGCAGTACTTC	CASSSRTTYEQYF
TRBJ2-7	TRBV2	NA	NA	TGTGCCAGCAGGACCGAGAGGAGCTCCTACGAGCAGTACTTC	CASRTERSSYEQYF
TRBJ2-1	TRBV29-1	once	TRBD2	TGCAGCGTGGAAGGGGCGCTAGCGGGGTACAATGAGCAGTTCTTC	CSVEGALAGYNEQFF
TRBJ2-3	TRBV7-2	NA	NA	TGTGCCAGCAGCTTGGGGCTCAGCACAGATACGCAGTATTTT	CASSLGLSTDTQYF
TRBJ1-2	TRBV2	NA	NA	TGTGCCAGCAGTGAAGCGCTGGGTGGCTACACCTTC	CASSEALGGYTF
TRBJ2-1	TRBV5-6	NA	NA	TGTGCCAGCACCGGAGGGGATTCCTACAATGAGCAGTTCTTC	CASTGGDSYNEQFF
TRBJ2-1	TRBV5-1	NA	NA	TGCGCCAGCAGCGAACTGGGGCTGAGCTCCTACAATGAGCAGTTCTTC	CASSELGLSSYNEQFF
TRBJ2-7	TRBV5-4	once	NA	TGTGCCAGCAGCTTGGGACGCGGGACAGCCCGTGACGAGCAGTACTTC	CASSLGRGTARDEQYF
TRBJ2-3	TRBV5-1	NA	TRBD2	TGCGCCAGCAGCTTCTTAGCGGGAACTAGCACAGATACGCAGTATTTT	CASSFLAGTSTDTQYF
TRBJ2-7	TRBV28	NA	TRBD2	TGTGCCAGCAGGGAGCGGGAGAGGGGCGAGCAGTACTTC	CASRERERGEQYF
TRBJ1-4	TRBV14	NA	TRBD1	TGTGCCAGCAGCCCGTACAGGGGGCAAACGGAAAAACTGTTTTTT	CASSPYRGQTEKLFF
TRBJ1-1	TRBV5-4	NA	TRBD1	TGTGCCAGCAGCTCGGGACAGCGAGAAGCTTTCTTT	CASSSGQREAFF
TRBJ2-7	TRBV5-4	NA	TRBD2	TGTGCCAGCAGCACCGGGCTAGCGGGAGCGTACGAGCAGTACTTC	CASSTGLAGAYEQYF
TRBJ1-1	TRBV4-1	NA	NA	TGCGCCAGCAGCCGGGTCGACAGTTTTGAAGCTTTCTTT	CASSRVDSFEAFF
TRBJ1-2	TRBV30	NA	NA	TGTGCCTGGAAGAAATCCGCCTCTATGGGCTACACCTTC	CAWKKSASMGYTF
TRBJ1-5	TRBV7-8	NA	NA	TGTGCCAGCAGCTCGGGACGGGTCCAGCCCCAGCATTTT	CASSSGRVQPQHF
TRBJ2-7	TRBV7-9	NA	NA	TGTGCCAGCAGCCCCTTTAGGACGGAGACCTACGAGCAGTACTTC	CASSPFRTETYEQYF
TRBJ2-6	TRBV2	NA	TRBD1	TGTGCCAGCAGTCGGGACAGGGTTAGCTCTGGGGCCAACGTCCTGACTTTC	CASSRDRVSSGANVLTF
TRBJ1-2	TRBV7-9	NA	NA	TGTGCCAGCAGCCCCGGGGGCGATTATGGCTACACCTTC	CASSPGGDYGYTF
TRBJ1-1	TRBV6-5	NA	NA	TGTGCCAGCAGTTACCCCGCACAGGGTGGGGGCACTGAAGCTTTCTTT	CASSYPAQGGGTEAFF
TRBJ2-1	TRBV28	NA	TRBD2	TGTGCCAGCAGTTTACCGGGAGGGATCTACAATGAGCAGTTCTTC	CASSLPGGIYNEQFF
TRBJ2-7	TRBV28	NA	NA	TGTGCCAGCAGTTTTCCCGCTGACTACGAGCAGTACTTC	CASSFPADYEQYF
TRBJ2-3	TRBV6-5	NA	NA	TGTGCCAGCAGTGTTCCTGCTCCCGCAGGAGATACGCAGTATTTT	CASSVPAPAGDTQYF
TRBJ1-5	TRBV19	NA	TRBD1	TGTGCCAGTAGCCCACAGACAGGGAGGGTTGCTCAGCCCCAGCATTTT	CASSPQTGRVAQPQHF
TRBJ2-3	TRBV9	NA	NA	TGTGCCAGCAGCCCCCGCTATTGGAGCACAGATACGCAGTATTTT	CASSPRYWSTDTQYF
TRBJ1-6	TRBV7-2	NA	NA	TGTGCCAGCAGCTTAGTTTCGGGGCCGATTTATAATTCACCCCTCCACTTT	CASSLVSGPIYNSPLHF
TRBJ2-1	TRBV29-1	NA	NA	TGCAGCGTTGGGACTGCCAGTGGGTCCAATGAGCAGTTCTTC	CSVGTASGSNEQFF
TRBJ2-1	TRBV10-3	NA	NA	TGTGCCATCAGTGAGCACCCCGGTGGGGACAGCGGGTTGCATGAGCAGTTCTTC	CAISEHPGGDSGLHEQFF
TRBJ2-5	TRBV28	NA	NA	TGTGCCAGCACCGGAGGAAGGGTAGGGGGGCCCCGAGAGACCCAGTACTTC	CASTGGRVGGPRETQYF
TRBJ2-7	TRBV18	NA	TRBD2	TGTGCCAGCTCACCAGGGATCCGGGGGGAAGGCGAGCAGTACTTC	CASSPGIRGEGEQYF
TRBJ2-1	TRBV4-2	NA	TRBD1	TGTGCCAGCGAGGGAGGACAGGGTTACAATGAGCAGTTCTTC	CASEGGQGYNEQFF
TRBJ1-2	TRBV18	NA	NA	TGTGCCAGCTCACCACCGATGGGGGCCGGGTATGGCTACACCTTC	CASSPPMGAGYGYTF